This T cell receptor (beta chain) is from a study of T cell repertoires in cytomegalovirus infection. Between the trimmed V and J ends, which lost 5 bases and 0 bases, there was a span of 16 bases. Germline V lookup: CDR1 MNHEY, CDR2 SVGEGT. This CDR3 contains 16 residues. Study outcomes and limitations: What dominated the ex vivo response were HLA-C-restricted CMV-specific TCR beta clonotypes. Carriage of CMV together with the relevant HLA was identifiable through cumulative public TCR beta family frequency.

Each CDR3 protein is one row after TCRdb ran MiXCR on the reads. The profile covers about 600,000 distinct CDR3 sequences, with roughly a quarter appearing a single time and around 7.6% taken by the ten largest. This clonotype was seen repeatedly, ten times or more. Antigen: not known. The clonotype was recovered from a human donor in good health (CMV status not recorded). Some clones in this sample may be carry-over from other donors' samples. The J gene is TRBJ1-1, the V gene TRBV6-2 or TRBV6-3, with unresolved D. What was sequenced was CD8+ T cells from PBMCs. The CDR3 is CASSQRWTAMNTEAFF. The CDR3 DNA sequence: TGTGCCAGCAGTCAACGATGGACGGCCATGAACACTGAAGCTTTCTTT.